This T cell receptor (beta chain) stems from a study of PD-1 blockade in classical Hodgkin lymphoma. Study in general: Intravenous delivery of nivolumab at 3 mg/kg to patients occurred every 2 weeks.

With respect to this clone: Its matching antigen is unknown.

Sample time point: cycle 4 day 1 (C4D1), after more than five weeks of nivolumab. Patients all relapsed after autologous stem cell transplantation, and there was variation in brentuximab vedotin exposure. Clones were sequenced by immunoSEQ multiplex PCR, and TCRdb holds only the in-frame ones, with some missing. This table holds about 90,000 clones, 75% to 95% found once. The CDR3 covers 18 residues. With V trimmed by 3 bases and J by 1 base, 10 bases remained unmatched. Germline V gene lookup returns CDR1 LGHNA and CDR2 YNFKEQ. Study findings and constraints: In CD4+ cells, TCR diversity went up significantly by C4D1, but in CD8+ cells it did not. Exclusion was the outcome for patients who began nivolumab under 1 year after ASCT.

This sequence was found in a human donor with classical Hodgkin lymphoma. The chain has TRBV4-2 and TRBJ2-3; 10 nucleotides line up with TRBD2. Sequenced material: peripheral blood mononuclear cells (PBMCs), taken before the fourth cycle of nivolumab. CDR3 sequence: CASSHLPPSGGGTDTQYF. The CDR3 DNA sequence: TGTGCCAGCAGCCACCTCCCCCCCAGCGGGGGGGGCACAGATACGCAGTATTTT.